The 21 T cell receptor beta chains listed next were all sequenced from one sample in a study of circulating tumor DNA in untreated peripheral T-cell lymphoma. TCRdb's table, derived via immunoSEQ multiplex PCR, lists solely in-frame clones and lacks some. The repertoire holds more than 1,000 clones, with almost 85% as singletons. Material for sequencing was tumor tissue. The receptors shown here come from a human donor with peripheral T-cell lymphoma.

The chain uses TRBV18 and TRBJ2-5; D uncertain. The CDR3 covers 12 residues. Germline CDR1 and CDR2: KGHSH and LQKENI. The V end was cut by 3 bases, the J end by 2 bases, with 4 bases between. The CDR3 is CASSPRQETQYF. In nucleotides, the CDR3 is TGTGCCAGCTCACCCAGACAAGAGACCCAGTACTTC.

The rearrangement uses TRBV2 and TRBJ2-3; possible D gene TRBD2, 5 bases. The CDR3 runs 13 residues. V was cut by 8 bases and J by 0 bases, with 9 bases left in between. The germline gives CDR1 SNHLY, CDR2 FYNNEI. The CDR3 bases are TGTGCCAGCGTGAGGACTAGCACAGATACGCAGTATTTT. It yields the protein CASVRTSTDTQYF.

This chain joins TRBV5-1 and TRBJ2-1; the D gene is possibly TRBD1 (6 bases). Germline assignment: CDR1 SGHRS and CDR2 YFSETQ. The CDR3 is made up of 16 amino acids. V was trimmed by 4 bases and J by 5 bases, leaving 19 bases between them. CDR3 nucleotides: TGCGCCAGCAGCCTCGGCATAAGGACAGCAAACAATGAGCAGTTCTTC. This gives the protein CASSLGIRTANNEQFF.

The V gene is TRBV11-1, the J gene TRBJ1-2; a possible D gene is TRBD1 (6 bases). This CDR3 spans 14 amino acids. The germline CDR1 and CDR2 sequences are SGHAT and FQDESV (reference sequence). Trimming removed 4 bases from V and 2 bases from J, with 11 bases in between. The CDR3 coding sequence is TGTGCCAGCAGCTCACCGCAGGGGAACTATGGCTACACCTTC. Translation gives CASSSPQGNYGYTF.

With regard to this clone: The same CDR3 is also encoded by other DNA sequences in this sample. The chain links TRBV25-1 to TRBJ2-5, with 7 positions matching TRBD1. The germline V gene encodes CDR1 MGHDK and CDR2 SYGVNS. V shed 3 bases, J shed 0 bases, and the junction held 1 base outside the gene matches. The CDR3 consists of 14 residues. The CDR3 DNA follows: TGTGCCAGCAGTGAGAGGGGGCACCAAGAGACCCAGTACTTC. Translated: CASSERGHQETQYF.

This clone was seen more than once but under ten times. This rearrangement joins TRBV6-8 to TRBJ2-5; D is unclear. V was shortened by 5 bases and J by 2 bases, with 9 bases between the two germline ends. Germline loops: CDR1 MNHGY, CDR2 SAAAGT. This CDR3 is 13 amino acids long. DNA for the CDR3: TGTGCCAGCAGTGATGCCATTCAAGAGACCCAGTACTTC. It yields the protein CASSDAIQETQYF.

V usage is TRBV9 and J usage is TRBJ2-1; no reliable D call. Germline-derived CDR1 and CDR2 are SGDLS and YYNGEE. CDR3 length: 13 amino acids. The V gene lost 3 bases and the J gene lost 8 bases, with 12 bases spanning the gap. The CDR3 DNA is TGTGCCAGCAGCGGGCCCCTAGGCTATGAGCAGTTCTTC. It specifies CASSGPLGYEQFF.

This clone has more than one count but fewer than ten. The V and J genes are TRBV10-3 and TRBJ2-3; 8 positions match TRBD2. Germline V gene sequence: CDR1 ENHRY, CDR2 SYGVKD. V was pared by 10 bases and J by 3 bases, with 9 bases of the junction left unmatched. The length of the CDR3 is 14 residues. The DNA of the CDR3 is TGTGCCAGCGGTACATCTAGCGGGACAGATACGCAGTATTTT. Translating it yields CASGTSSGTDTQYF.

The chain is built from TRBV29-1 and TRBJ1-1; unclear D gene. Germline V CDR1 and CDR2: SQVTM, ANQGSEA. V dropped 7 bases and J dropped 7 bases, with 19 bases sitting between them. The length of the CDR3 is 13 residues. CDR3: CSGKRDKVGEAFF. The CDR3 DNA is TGCAGCGGGAAACGGGATAAGGTCGGTGAAGCTTTCTTT.

This rearrangement joins TRBV18 to TRBJ2-2, with D possibly being TRBD1 (5 bases). Trimming removed 4 bases at V and 3 bases at J, with 6 bases between. Germline-derived CDR1 and CDR2 are KGHSH and LQKENI. There are 13 residues in the CDR3. The CDR3 DNA is TGTGCCAGCTCACAGACAGACACCGGGGAGCTGTTTTTT. Protein: CASSQTDTGELFF.

The J gene is TRBJ2-2, the V gene TRBV6-8; TRBD1 or TRBD2 may be the D gene (5 bases each). The CDR3 has 14 amino acids. The germline CDR1 and CDR2 sequences are MNHGY and SAAAGT. Trimming removed 7 bases from V and 5 bases from J, with 14 bases in between. The CDR3 DNA reads TGTGCCAGCAACCCAGGGACGGAAACCGGGGAGCTGTTTTTT. This gives the protein CASNPGTETGELFF.

The J gene is TRBJ2-1, the V gene TRBV19; D remains ambiguous. The CDR3 covers 13 residues. Germline V gene data show CDR1 as LNHDA and CDR2 as SQIVND (reference sequence). V was shortened by 0 bases and J by 7 bases, with 7 bases between the two germline ends. The CDR3 spells CASSIEQRNEQFF. In DNA, the CDR3 is TGTGCCAGTAGTATAGAACAGAGGAATGAGCAGTTCTTC.

V gene TRBV7-2 combines with J gene TRBJ2-1; 8 bases match TRBD2. The CDR3 spans 13 residues. CDR1 is SGHTA, CDR2 FQGNSA, per germline. The V gene end was trimmed by 5 bases and the J gene end by 7 bases; junction bases not matched to a gene: 4. CDR3 amino acids: CASSPSGSNEQFF. CDR3 coding DNA: TGTGCCAGCAGCCCAAGCGGGAGTAATGAGCAGTTCTTC.

The chain carries TRBV15 and TRBJ1-5; D is unresolved. Trimming left V 5 bases short and J 0 bases short, with 11 bases between. The CDR3 runs 15 residues. Germline V lookup: CDR1 LNHNV, CDR2 YYDKDF (reference sequence). The DNA for the CDR3 is TGTGCCACCAGCCTGCGGTGGGGTAGCAATCAGCCCCAGCATTTT. Protein sequence: CATSLRWGSNQPQHF.

V and J are TRBV5-1 and TRBJ2-1; 13 bases fit TRBD2. J gave up 6 bases and V 7 bases, and 7 bases lay outside the gene matches. The germline gives CDR1 SGHRS, CDR2 YFSETQ. CDR3 size: 15 residues. The CDR3 DNA reads as TGCGCCAGCGACTATAGACTAGCGGGAGGCAATGAGCAGTTCTTC. Translation: CASDYRLAGGNEQFF.

This clone was recorded once. This rearrangement joins TRBV29-1 to TRBJ2-2; weak D call: TRBD2 (6 bases). V was shortened by 7 bases and J by 7 bases, with 19 bases between the two germline ends. This CDR3 region has 14 residues. The germline V gene encodes CDR1 SQVTM and CDR2 ANQGSEA. The CDR3 nucleotides read TGCAGCGCCCGGACTACGGGAGCCGTCGGGGAGCTGTTTTTT. It translates to CSARTTGAVGELFF.

The J gene is TRBJ1-5, the V gene TRBV18; D might be TRBD1 (5 bases). Trimming removed 2 bases at V and 6 bases at J, with 8 bases between. The CDR3 loop spans 13 amino acids. Germline assignment: CDR1 KGHSH and CDR2 LQKENI. The CDR3 region is CASSPDQGQPQHF. CDR3 DNA: TGTGCCAGCTCACCAGATCAGGGTCAGCCCCAGCATTTT.

The chain has TRBV11-3 and TRBJ1-6; D might be TRBD1 (5 bases). This CDR3 comprises 15 residues. Trimming removed 3 bases at V and 11 bases at J, with 17 bases between. The germline V gene encodes CDR1 SGHNT and CDR2 YENEEA. The CDR3 DNA sequence: TGTGCCAGCAGCTTGAGTCTTGTATTAGGGGCACCCCTCCACTTT. Its translation: CASSLSLVLGAPLHF. The full variable domain, its missing parts supplied by reference TRBV11-3 and TRBJ1-6, is EAGVVQSPRYKIIEKKQPVAFWCNPISGHNTLYWYLQNLGQGPELLIRYENEEAVDDSQLPKDRFSAERLKGVDSTLKIQPAELGDSAVYLCASSLSLVLGAPLHFGNGTRLTVT.

This clone was seen only once. The chain is built from TRBV10-2 and TRBJ2-1; 7 positions match TRBD2. V was pared by 7 bases and J by 6 bases, with 9 bases of the junction left unmatched. CDR1 WSHSY and CDR2 SAAADI come from the germline V gene. The CDR3 contains 14 residues. CDR3 DNA: TGCGCCAGCACCGAGGGTCCTAGCGGCAATGAGCAGTTCTTC. Encoded protein: CASTEGPSGNEQFF.

This clone showed up just once. V and J are TRBV6-8 and TRBJ1-5; D unclear. Between the trimmed V and J ends, which lost 1 base and 4 bases, there was a span of 2 bases. Germline V gene sequence: CDR1 MNHGY, CDR2 SAAAGT. The CDR3 covers 12 residues. The CDR3 spells CASSYWNQPQHF. In nucleotides, the CDR3 is TGTGCCAGCAGTTACTGGAATCAGCCCCAGCATTTT.

V is TRBV6-8 and J is TRBJ2-2; D might be TRBD2 (5 bases). The CDR3 extends over 14 amino acids. V dropped 5 bases and J dropped 5 bases, with 12 bases sitting between them. From germline, CDR1 is MNHGY and CDR2 SAAAGT. Written as DNA, the CDR3 is TGTGCCAGCAGTGCGTTTCGGGGTACCGGGGAGCTGTTTTTT. Its protein product is CASSAFRGTGELFF.